This T cell receptor (beta chain) originates from a study of blood T cell repertoires in COVID-19. For the study at large: Material from acute and convalescent COVID-19 was sourced from the United States, Italy and Spain.

Original analysis: Amplification of reference gene primers was used by the study to estimate nucleated cell counts. Method: immunoSEQ multiplex PCR; TCRdb's copy keeps in-frame clones and lacks some. That table is the source of V, J and clone size, and D and trimming were worked out from the DNA. This repertoire shows fewer than 20,000 clones, around three quarters found once; its top ten account for roughly 34%. In its sample, this clone was seen a few times. Sample: peripheral blood. The sequence derives from a man aged 70-80 years with active or convalescent COVID-19.

As DNA, the CDR3 is TGTGCCAGCTCACCAACGCAGGGGGATGGCTACACCTTC. It yields the protein CASSPTQGDGYTF. The chain recombines TRBV18 with TRBJ1-2, with 7 positions matching TRBD1. From germline, CDR1 is KGHSH and CDR2 LQKENI. Trimming removed 2 bases from V and 6 bases from J; junction bases left unmatched: 3. CDR3 size: 13 residues. The variable domain in full, completed from reference TRBV18 and TRBJ1-2, reads NAGVMQNPRHLVRRRGQEARLRCSPMKGHSHVYWYRQLPEEGLKFMVYLQKENIIDESGMPKERFSAEFPKEGPSILRIQQVVRGDSAAYFCASSPTQGDGYTFGSGTRLTVV.